This is a list of T cell receptor beta chains from one sample in a study of blood T cell repertoires in COVID-19. Libraries were prepared by immunoSEQ multiplex PCR; TCRdb keeps only in-frame clonotypes and omits some of them. The sample lists approximately 100,000 clones, 90% to 95% seen once, with around a sixth in the top ten. The specimen was peripheral blood. These TCRs come from a man in his fifties or sixties with acute or convalescent COVID-19. The CDR3 runs from the conserved cysteine through the conserved F or W. Fields, in order: CDR3 length, V gene, D gene, clone size, J gene, CDR3 protein, CDR3 DNA. A D gene is named only where the DNA matches it firmly. For some rows the clone size is stated as once, few or many, or as a class when expanded; others skip it.

length: 16
V: TRBV7-2
D: -
size: -
J: TRBJ1-4
CDR3: CASSSPGAGEGEKLFF
DNA: TGTGCCAGCAGCTCTCCCGGGGCAGGGGAAGGAGAAAAACTGTTTTTT

length: 13
V: TRBV30
D: -
size: -
J: TRBJ1-1
CDR3: CAGNTGRNTEAFF
DNA: TGTGCCGGGAATACAGGGAGGAACACTGAAGCTTTCTTT

length: 15
V: TRBV19
D: -
size: -
J: TRBJ1-5
CDR3: CASSISRGWNQPQHF
DNA: TGTGCCAGTAGTATATCCAGGGGTTGGAATCAGCCCCAGCATTTT

length: 17
V: TRBV19
D: -
size: -
J: TRBJ1-6
CDR3: CASSPMGRGSNNSPLHF
DNA: TGTGCCAGTAGTCCGATGGGAAGGGGTAGTAATAATTCACCCCTCCACTTT

length: 14
V: TRBV5-1
D: -
size: once
J: TRBJ1-1
CDR3: CASSLERGNTEAFF
DNA: TGCGCCAGCAGCTTGGAGCGGGGGAACACTGAAGCTTTCTTT

length: 15
V: TRBV2
D: TRBD2
size: once
J: TRBJ2-1
CDR3: CASSELAGGYNEQFF
DNA: TGTGCCAGCAGTGAATTAGCGGGGGGTTACAATGAGCAGTTCTTC

length: 15
V: TRBV5-6
D: -
size: -
J: TRBJ1-5
CDR3: CASSLDRQPNQPQHF
DNA: TGTGCCAGCAGCTTGGACCGACAGCCCAATCAGCCCCAGCATTTT

length: 15
V: TRBV7-2
D: TRBD1
size: -
J: TRBJ1-2
CDR3: CASSRRVGGDSGYTF
DNA: TGTGCCAGCAGCAGGAGGGTAGGGGGCGACAGTGGCTACACCTTC

length: 16
V: TRBV2
D: TRBD2
size: -
J: TRBJ2-1
CDR3: CASSDPASGNYNEQFF
DNA: TGTGCCAGCAGTGACCCGGCTAGCGGGAATTACAATGAGCAGTTCTTC

length: 12
V: TRBV7-6
D: -
size: -
J: TRBJ1-2
CDR3: CASSASGYGYTF
DNA: TGTGCCAGCAGCGCATCGGGTTATGGCTACACCTTC

length: 14
V: TRBV5-1
D: -
size: -
J: TRBJ2-7
CDR3: CASSLAGVGYEQYF
DNA: TGCGCCAGCAGCTTGGCAGGGGTAGGCTACGAGCAGTACTTC

length: 13
V: TRBV7-2
D: -
size: once
J: TRBJ2-1
CDR3: CASSYDGVVEQFF
DNA: TGTGCCAGCAGCTACGACGGAGTTGTTGAGCAGTTCTTC

length: 14
V: TRBV6-2/TRBV6-3
D: -
size: -
J: TRBJ1-5
CDR3: CASSPDRIDQPQHF
DNA: TGTGCCAGCAGCCCAGACAGGATCGATCAGCCCCAGCATTTT

length: 19
V: TRBV6-2/TRBV6-3
D: TRBD1
size: -
J: TRBJ2-6
CDR3: CASSQRREQGASGANVLTF
DNA: TGTGCCAGCAGCCAGCGCCGCGAACAGGGGGCTTCTGGGGCCAACGTCCTGACTTTC

length: 15
V: TRBV11-3
D: -
size: -
J: TRBJ1-4
CDR3: CASSLKGPRGEKLFF
DNA: TGTGCCAGCAGCTTAAAAGGGCCTAGGGGTGAAAAACTGTTTTTT

length: 12
V: TRBV9
D: TRBD1
size: -
J: TRBJ1-1
CDR3: CASSDTGGSAFF
DNA: TGTGCCAGCAGCGATACAGGGGGCTCAGCTTTCTTT

length: 13
V: TRBV2
D: -
size: few
J: TRBJ1-1
CDR3: CASSVREGTEAFF
DNA: TGTGCCAGCAGTGTGAGGGAAGGGACTGAAGCTTTCTTT

length: 12
V: TRBV29-1
D: -
size: -
J: TRBJ2-7
CDR3: CSVGGGIDEQYF
DNA: TGCAGCGTTGGGGGCGGGATCGACGAGCAGTACTTC

length: 15
V: TRBV7-6
D: TRBD1
size: -
J: TRBJ1-2
CDR3: CASSLEGTGLYGYTF
DNA: TGTGCCAGCAGCTTAGAAGGGACAGGACTTTATGGCTACACCTTC

length: 15
V: TRBV9
D: -
size: -
J: TRBJ2-2
CDR3: CASSVFEQNTGELFF
DNA: TGTGCCAGCAGCGTCTTCGAACAGAACACCGGGGAGCTGTTTTTT

length: 16
V: TRBV6-1
D: TRBD1
size: -
J: TRBJ1-1
CDR3: CASSEGSGTGGPEAFF
DNA: TGTGCCAGCAGTGAGGGTTCCGGGACAGGGGGCCCTGAAGCTTTCTTT

length: 16
V: TRBV27
D: -
size: once
J: TRBJ1-6
CDR3: CASSLFGQNYNSPLHF
DNA: TGTGCCAGCAGTTTATTCGGACAGAACTATAATTCACCCCTCCACTTT

length: 15
V: TRBV27
D: -
size: once
J: TRBJ1-2
CDR3: CASSLGGAGRYGYTF
DNA: TGTGCCAGCAGTTTAGGGGGGGCCGGGAGGTATGGCTACACCTTC

length: 15
V: TRBV24-1
D: TRBD1
size: -
J: TRBJ2-1
CDR3: CATSDPRDRELEQFF
DNA: TGTGCCACCAGTGACCCCCGGGACAGGGAACTGGAGCAGTTCTTC

length: 15
V: TRBV5-1
D: TRBD1
size: -
J: TRBJ1-1
CDR3: CASSPTGTVRPEAFF
DNA: TGCGCCAGCAGCCCCACAGGGACAGTGAGGCCTGAAGCTTTCTTT

length: 16
V: TRBV10-3
D: -
size: -
J: TRBJ2-5
CDR3: CAISEGVTRGGETQYF
DNA: TGTGCCATCAGTGAGGGGGTCACAAGGGGTGGGGAGACCCAGTACTTC

length: 19
V: TRBV5-1
D: TRBD2
size: -
J: TRBJ2-3
CDR3: CATLDDPGLAGASTDTQYF
DNA: TGCGCCACCTTAGACGATCCGGGACTAGCGGGGGCTAGCACAGATACGCAGTATTTT

length: 14
V: TRBV7-8
D: -
size: -
J: TRBJ2-7
CDR3: CASSPIGAMHEQYF
DNA: TGTGCCAGCAGCCCTATTGGGGCGATGCACGAGCAGTACTTC

length: 15
V: TRBV28
D: -
size: once
J: TRBJ1-6
CDR3: CASLMARGYNSPLHF
DNA: TGTGCCAGCCTTATGGCCCGGGGGTATAATTCACCCCTCCACTTT

length: 20
V: TRBV27
D: TRBD1
size: -
J: TRBJ2-4
CDR3: CASSPPPGQGDPLAKNIQYF
DNA: TGTGCCAGCAGCCCACCTCCGGGACAGGGGGACCCTCTAGCCAAAAACATTCAGTACTTC

length: 18
V: TRBV21-1
D: -
size: -
J: TRBJ1-1
CDR3: CASSKDPGNRPPGTEAFF
DNA: TGTGCCAGCAGCAAAGATCCTGGGAACAGGCCGCCTGGCACTGAAGCTTTCTTT

length: 14
V: TRBV6-4
D: -
size: few
J: TRBJ2-3
CDR3: CASSSEPAADTQYF
DNA: TGTGCCAGCAGCTCAGAGCCAGCGGCAGATACGCAGTATTTT

length: 14
V: TRBV7-2
D: -
size: -
J: TRBJ1-1
CDR3: CASSLAGGNTEAFF
DNA: TGTGCCAGCAGCTTAGCAGGGGGGAACACTGAAGCTTTCTTT

length: 14
V: TRBV19
D: TRBD1
size: few
J: TRBJ1-4
CDR3: CASSPTGASEKLFF
DNA: TGTGCCAGTAGCCCGACAGGGGCGTCTGAAAAACTGTTTTTT

length: 14
V: TRBV19
D: -
size: -
J: TRBJ1-1
CDR3: CASIRGRLNTEAFF
DNA: TGTGCCAGTATAAGGGGTCGATTGAACACTGAAGCTTTCTTT

length: 14
V: TRBV29-1
D: -
size: -
J: TRBJ1-2
CDR3: CSVVELSFNYGYTF
DNA: TGCAGCGTTGTGGAGTTGAGCTTTAACTATGGCTACACCTTC

length: 15
V: TRBV28
D: TRBD1
size: -
J: TRBJ1-5
CDR3: CASSPRTGSNQPQHF
DNA: TGTGCCAGCAGTCCACGGACAGGGAGCAATCAGCCCCAGCATTTT

length: 15
V: TRBV5-1
D: -
size: -
J: TRBJ2-7
CDR3: CASSLVAGSSYEQYF
DNA: TGCGCCAGCAGCTTGGTGGCAGGGTCGTCCTACGAGCAGTACTTC

length: 16
V: TRBV3-1/TRBV3-2
D: -
size: once
J: TRBJ1-6
CDR3: CASSPSLSSYNSPLHF
DNA: TGTGCCAGCAGCCCTAGCCTGAGCTCCTATAATTCACCCCTCCACTTT

length: 17
V: TRBV11-2
D: TRBD1
size: -
J: TRBJ2-2
CDR3: CASSLDRGPSPSGELFF
DNA: TGTGCCAGCAGCTTGGACAGGGGGCCTTCTCCGTCTGGGGAGCTGTTTTTT

length: 15
V: TRBV7-2
D: -
size: -
J: TRBJ2-5
CDR3: CASSFGSVATETQYF
DNA: TGTGCCAGCAGCTTTGGTAGCGTAGCAACGGAGACCCAGTACTTC

length: 13
V: TRBV30
D: -
size: -
J: TRBJ2-7
CDR3: CASKTGFSYEQYF
DNA: TGTGCCTCCAAAACAGGGTTCTCCTACGAGCAGTACTTC

length: 15
V: TRBV4-1
D: -
size: -
J: TRBJ1-4
CDR3: CASSQDPGLNEKLFF
DNA: TGCGCCAGCAGCCAAGATCCTGGGCTTAATGAAAAACTGTTTTTT

length: 17
V: TRBV4-2
D: -
size: -
J: TRBJ1-6
CDR3: CASSRIGRDSYNSPLHF
DNA: TGTGCCAGCAGCCGGATAGGCCGGGACTCATATAATTCACCCCTCCACTTT

length: 14
V: TRBV18
D: TRBD1
size: -
J: TRBJ1-1
CDR3: CASSFGTGGTEAFF
DNA: TGTGCCAGCTCCTTCGGGACAGGGGGCACTGAAGCTTTCTTT

length: 12
V: TRBV29-1
D: TRBD1
size: few
J: TRBJ1-1
CDR3: CSVGQGRSEAFF
DNA: TGCAGCGTTGGACAGGGAAGGTCGGAAGCTTTCTTT

length: 15
V: TRBV6-6
D: -
size: -
J: TRBJ1-5
CDR3: CASSYSRYSNQPQHF
DNA: TGTGCCAGCAGTTACTCCAGGTATAGCAATCAGCCCCAGCATTTT

length: 15
V: TRBV9
D: TRBD1
size: -
J: TRBJ1-1
CDR3: CASSPHSGGSAEAFF
DNA: TGTGCCAGCAGCCCCCATTCAGGGGGGAGCGCTGAAGCTTTCTTT

length: 13
V: TRBV27
D: -
size: -
J: TRBJ2-2
CDR3: CASSFKGGGELFF
DNA: TGTGCCAGCAGTTTCAAGGGCGGGGGGGAGCTGTTTTTT

length: 15
V: TRBV11-3
D: TRBD1
size: -
J: TRBJ1-2
CDR3: CASSSDHDRVSGYTF
DNA: TGTGCCAGCAGCTCAGACCATGACAGGGTTAGTGGCTACACCTTC

length: 16
V: TRBV7-8
D: TRBD1
size: -
J: TRBJ1-2
CDR3: CASSQDRGPIGDGYTF
DNA: TGTGCCAGCAGCCAGGACAGGGGACCCATCGGGGATGGCTACACCTTC

length: 14
V: TRBV7-3
D: TRBD1
size: few
J: TRBJ2-3
CDR3: CASSSGTGGDTQYF
DNA: TGTGCCAGCAGTTCCGGGACAGGGGGGGATACGCAGTATTTT

length: 14
V: TRBV6-5
D: TRBD1
size: once
J: TRBJ1-4
CDR3: CASRRQGPLEKLFF
DNA: TGTGCCAGCAGACGACAGGGGCCCCTGGAAAAACTGTTTTTT

length: 14
V: TRBV30
D: TRBD1
size: -
J: TRBJ2-7
CDR3: CAWSTGTGAYEQYF
DNA: TGTGCCTGGAGTACGGGGACAGGGGCCTACGAGCAGTACTTC

length: 12
V: TRBV7-9
D: -
size: -
J: TRBJ1-1
CDR3: CASSFAVTEAFF
DNA: TGTGCCAGCAGCTTTGCAGTGACTGAAGCTTTCTTT

length: 12
V: TRBV7-9
D: -
size: -
J: TRBJ2-7
CDR3: CASGGGPYEQYF
DNA: TGTGCCAGCGGGGGGGGGCCCTACGAGCAGTACTTC